The 18 T cell receptor beta chains below all came from one sample that was sequenced in a study of blood T cell repertoires in COVID-19. The method was immunoSEQ multiplex PCR; TCRdb's version includes in-frame clones alone and lacks a portion of them. Of roughly 170,000 clones listed, about 80% are singletons. Input material: peripheral blood. The source is a woman between 70 and 85 years old with acute or convalescent COVID-19.

This clone was detected only a few times. The V call is TRBV28, the J call TRBJ1-2, with 9 bases identical to TRBD1. The germline V gene encodes CDR1 MDHEN and CDR2 SYDVKM. The J segment lost 6 bases and the V segment lost 6 bases, leaving 11 bases of the junction unmatched. There are 15 residues in the CDR3. The CDR3 here is CASSPAPGQGDGYTF. The CDR3 region has the DNA TGTGCCAGCAGCCCTGCCCCGGGACAGGGCGATGGCTACACCTTC.

The chain has TRBV24-1 and TRBJ2-3; 9 nucleotides match TRBD1. Per germline, CDR1 KGHDR and CDR2 SFDVKD. Trimming took 4 bases from V and 3 from J; bases not matched to a gene: 7. The CDR3 contains 16 residues. The CDR3: CATSDPPGQGTDTQYF. The DNA of the CDR3 is TGTGCCACCAGTGACCCTCCCGGACAGGGGACAGATACGCAGTATTTT.

This clone appeared many times. The chain joins TRBV6-5 to TRBJ2-1; 7 bases are shared with TRBD1. The germline gives CDR1 MNHEY, CDR2 SVGAGI. The CDR3 runs 14 residues. Trimming cost V 4 bases and J 8 bases; bases outside gene matches: 8. This chain's CDR3 is CASSSYRGHDEQFF. The CDR3 DNA is TGTGCCAGCAGTTCATACAGGGGTCACGATGAGCAGTTCTTC.

The V gene is TRBV6-6, the J gene TRBJ1-4, with D possibly matching TRBD1 (5 bases). The CDR3 has 15 residues. Germline V gene data show CDR1 as MNHNY and CDR2 as SVGAGI (reference sequence). The V end lost 8 bases, the J end lost 5 bases, and 18 bases lay between the germline ends. The CDR3, as DNA: TGTGCCAGCTGCCGACCTGGGGAGGGGAATGAAAAACTGTTTTTT. Protein product: CASCRPGEGNEKLFF.

The CDR3 spells CASSQGFQREGLMYEQYF. CDR3 nucleotide sequence: TGCGCCAGCAGTCAAGGCTTTCAGCGGGAGGGTCTAATGTACGAGCAGTACTTC. The V and J genes are TRBV23-1 and TRBJ2-7; TRBD2 agrees at 10 bases. TRBV23-1 is placed among ORFs of uncertain function. The CDR3 runs 18 residues. V dropped 2 bases and J dropped 4; count of bases not matched to a gene: 14.

The rearrangement links TRBV15 to TRBJ2-1, with D possibly matching TRBD1 (5 bases). Germline CDR1 LNHNV, CDR2 YYDKDF (reference sequence). Trimming took off 4 bases at V and 15 bases at J, with 19 bases between the two ends. This CDR3 comprises 13 residues. DNA of the CDR3: TGTGCCACCAGCACCCAACCCCAGGGTACTCGGTTCTTC. Amino acids: CATSTQPQGTRFF.

V gene TRBV6-1 combines with J gene TRBJ2-5; the D gene is possibly TRBD2 (6 bases). This CDR3 has 19 residues. Germline lookup yields CDR1 MNHNS and CDR2 SASEGT. Trimming stripped 0 bases from V and 3 bases from J, with 23 bases between. As DNA, the CDR3 is TGTGCCAGCAGTGAAGCTTATATCTTCGGGGCTAGCGTCAAAGAGACCCAGTACTTC. This encodes CASSEAYIFGASVKETQYF.

This clone has a single count. The gene calls are TRBV5-1 and TRBJ2-7, with 11 bases that match TRBD2. The ends lost 0 bases at V and 0 bases at J; junction bases unmatched: 5. CDR1 SGHRS and CDR2 YFSETQ come from the germline V gene. There are 17 residues in the CDR3. This CDR3 is CASSLVASGRLSYEQYF. CDR3 nucleotides: TGCGCCAGCAGCTTGGTGGCTAGCGGGAGGCTCTCCTACGAGCAGTACTTC.

This clone was seen a single time. This sequence joins TRBV5-1 and TRBJ1-2, with TRBD1 matching over 7 bases. Germline loops: CDR1 SGHRS, CDR2 YFSETQ. The CDR3 has 12 residues. The V segment lost 4 bases and the J segment 8 bases; nucleotides outside the gene matches: 5. The CDR3 reads CASSIGQAGYTF. CDR3 bases: TGCGCCAGCAGCATAGGACAGGCGGGCTACACCTTC.

The gene calls are TRBV5-6 and TRBJ1-4; D is ambiguous. Germline V CDR1 and CDR2: SGHDT, YYEEEE. The V end lost 2 bases, the J end lost 7 bases, and 9 bases lay between the germline ends. This CDR3 is 13 amino acids long. DNA of the CDR3: TGTGCCAGCAGCTTATTAGAGAGTGAAAAACTGTTTTTT. This gives the protein CASSLLESEKLFF.

The chain employs TRBV18 and TRBJ2-5, with 9 bases aligning to TRBD2. V lost 3 bases to trimming and J lost 5 bases; unmatched junction nucleotides: 7. This CDR3 spans 15 amino acids. Germline V gives CDR1 KGHSH, CDR2 LQKENI. CDR3 sequence (DNA): TGTGCCAGCTCACCGCGCCAAGCGGGAGGCGAGACCCAGTACTTC. It specifies CASSPRQAGGETQYF.

The V and J genes are TRBV10-2 and TRBJ2-6, with D possibly being TRBD1 (6 bases). V dropped 3 bases and J dropped 1 base, with 10 bases sitting between them. CDR3 length equals 16 residues. Germline V gene sequence: CDR1 WSHSY, CDR2 SAAADI. CDR3 sequence (DNA): TGCGCCAGCAGTGAAGCAGGGGCTTCTGGGGCCAACGTCCTGACTTTC. It codes for CASSEAGASGANVLTF.

This clone was observed a single time. The CDR3 nucleotides read TGTGCCAGCAGTTTTTCACGGGGGGGTCGGAACACTGAAGCTTTCTTT. Its protein product is CASSFSRGGRNTEAFF. The chain recombines TRBV6-5 with TRBJ1-1, with D perhaps matching TRBD1 (5 bases). Trimming pared 4 bases from V and 1 base from J, leaving 16 bases between. The germline gives CDR1 MNHEY, CDR2 SVGAGI. This CDR3 has 16 amino acids.

This clone appeared a single time. V and J are TRBV29-1 and TRBJ2-1, with D hard to call. The CDR3 totals 10 residues. The germline CDR1 and CDR2 sequences are SQVTM and ANQGSEA. Trimming removed 6 bases from V and 8 bases from J, with 8 bases in between. CDR3 nucleotide sequence: TGCAGCGTGTTAGTGTATGAGCAGTTCTTC. Protein: CSVLVYEQFF.

V is TRBV28 and J is TRBJ1-4; D possibly corresponds to TRBD1 (5 bases). In germline, CDR1 is MDHEN, CDR2 SYDVKM. V lost 4 bases, J lost 10 bases, and 28 bases lay in between. The CDR3 contains 18 residues. CDR3 bases: TGTGCCAGCAGTTCCCACACGATCTCCGGAGGGGAGGGAGGAAAACTGTTTTTT. Protein sequence: CASSSHTISGGEGGKLFF. Full variable domain (remainder filled in from reference TRBV28 and TRBJ1-4): DVKVTQSSRYLVKRTGEKVFLECVQDMDHENMFWYRQDPGLGLRLIYFSYDVKMKEKGDIPEGYSVSREKKERFSLILESASTNQTSMYLCASSSHTISGGEGGKLFFGSGTQLSVL.

The chain links TRBV5-1 to TRBJ1-4, with D maybe TRBD1 (6 bases). The V end was cut by 0 bases, the J end by 1 base, with 10 bases between. The CDR3 extends over 16 amino acids. From germline, CDR1 is SGHRS and CDR2 YFSETQ. The CDR3 here is CASSLGGHLTNEKLFF. CDR3 bases: TGCGCCAGCAGCTTGGGGGGGCACCTAACTAATGAAAAACTGTTTTTT.

The V call is TRBV7-2, the J call TRBJ2-1, with D unclear. Germline values: CDR1 SGHTA, CDR2 FQGNSA. The V end lost 8 bases, the J end lost 0 bases, and 8 bases lay between the germline ends. The CDR3 has 13 amino acids. In DNA, the CDR3 is TGTGCCAGCCTGGAGCTCTCCTACAATGAGCAGTTCTTC. Protein sequence: CASLELSYNEQFF.

The V call is TRBV5-1, the J call TRBJ2-3, with unresolved D. With 4 bases removed from V and 4 bases from J, the gap between germline ends came to 10 bases. Germline CDR1 and CDR2: SGHRS and YFSETQ. The CDR3 contains 13 residues. The CDR3 protein is CASSQLMSDTQYF. The CDR3, as DNA: TGCGCCAGCAGCCAGTTGATGTCAGATACGCAGTATTTT.